Presented here are 26 T cell receptor beta chains from one specimen sequenced in a study of T cell repertoires in cytomegalovirus infection. These receptors' targets are unknown. A single record per CDR3 protein comes from TCRdb applying MiXCR to the reads. The sample shows 300,000 to 400,000 distinct CDR3 sequences, approximately 32% of them seen only once. Sequenced material: cultured PBMCs, taken from culture after CMV antigen stimulation. The receptors derive from a human donor in good health (CMV status not recorded). Some clones in this sample may be carry-over from other donors' samples.

The chain links TRBV4-1 to TRBJ2-3; 8 bases are shared with TRBD1. After removal of 2 bases from V and 1 base from J, the junction contained 14 bases not matched to a gene. The CDR3 covers 19 residues. CDR1 MGHRA and CDR2 YSYEKL come from the germline V gene. The CDR3 nucleotides are TGCGCCAGCAGCCAAAGATCCCTCTTTGGACAGGGCCGCACAGATACGCAGTATTTT. This codes for CASSQRSLFGQGRTDTQYF.

The sample holds a few counts of this clonotype. V gene TRBV2 combines with J gene TRBJ1-1; D unresolved. Trimming stripped 3 bases from V and 7 bases from J, with 6 bases between. Looked up from germline, CDR1 is SNHLY and CDR2 is FYNNEI. CDR3 length equals 11 residues. CDR3 protein: CASSEANEAFF. The DNA of the CDR3 is TGTGCCAGCAGTGAGGCGAATGAAGCTTTCTTT.

In this sample, this clonotype turned up a few times. The CDR3 spells CASSPRDRGRSPLHF. For the CDR3, the DNA is TGTGCCAGCAGCCCCCGGGACAGGGGGCGGTCACCCCTCCACTTT. The chain joins TRBV5-6 to TRBJ1-6; the match to TRBD1 covers 12 bases. Per the germline V gene, CDR1 is SGHDT and CDR2 is YYEEEE. The V and J ends lost 4 bases and 10 bases, in that order; junction bases with no gene match: 6. The CDR3 has 15 residues.

This clonotype was seen repeatedly, ten times or more. The chain carries TRBV7-9 and TRBJ2-5; 10 nucleotides match TRBD2. The length of the CDR3 is 15 residues. The J segment lost 5 bases and the V segment lost 0 bases, leaving 3 bases of the junction unmatched. Germline loops: CDR1 SEHNR, CDR2 FQNEAQ (reference sequence). CDR3: CASSLARLAGETQYF. The CDR3 region has the DNA TGTGCCAGCAGCTTAGCCAGACTAGCGGGCGAGACCCAGTACTTC.

The CDR3 region is CSASRAGNYEQYF. The CDR3 nucleotides read TGCAGTGCTAGTCGGGCGGGAAACTACGAGCAGTACTTC. The chain employs TRBV20-1 and TRBJ2-7; maybe TRBD2 (6 bases). Germline CDR1 reads DFQATT; CDR2 reads SNEGSKA (reference sequence). Trimming took off 3 bases at V and 3 bases at J, with 12 bases between the two ends. The CDR3 sequence is 13 residues long.

In its sample, this clonotype was seen a few times. The chain carries TRBV7-6 and TRBJ1-2; 9 bases are a match to TRBD1. V shed 1 base, J shed 6 bases, and the junction held 6 bases outside the gene matches. This CDR3 has 15 residues. The germline V gene has CDR1 SGHVS and CDR2 FNYEAQ. DNA of the CDR3: TGTGCCAGCAGCTTAGAACCCACAGGGGGCAATGGCTACACCTTC. This encodes CASSLEPTGGNGYTF.

This clonotype was picked up many times. V usage is TRBV7-2 and J usage is TRBJ2-7, with D unclear. The V gene's germline CDR1 is SGHTA and CDR2 FQGNSA. The CDR3 length is 16 residues. Trimming removed 1 base from V and 0 bases from J, with 13 bases in between. CDR3 in amino acids: CASSLVRARSSYEQYF. For the CDR3, the DNA is TGTGCCAGCAGCTTAGTTCGAGCGAGAAGCTCCTACGAGCAGTACTTC.

The chain couples TRBV28 to TRBJ2-7; the match to TRBD2 covers 7 bases. V was clipped by 10 bases and J by 3 bases; unmatched bases: 21. CDR1 and CDR2 from the germline V gene are MDHEN and SYDVKM. This CDR3 contains 17 residues. CDR3 DNA: TGTGCCACCTATACCTCGTGGGAGGGAAAAGGGCACTACGAGCAGTACTTC. Its protein product is CATYTSWEGKGHYEQYF.

The CDR3 bases are TGCGCCAGCAGCCAAGACAGGGGAAGTCAGCCCCAGCATTTT. Translated, it gives CASSQDRGSQPQHF. This chain uses TRBV4-3 with TRBJ1-5; D possibly corresponds to TRBD1 (6 bases). V lost 0 bases and J lost 6, with 9 bases in between. CDR1 is LGHNA, CDR2 YSLEER, per germline. There are 14 residues in the CDR3.

This clonotype was seen a few times. The V gene is TRBV10-3, the J gene TRBJ1-2; D not certain. Germline assignment: CDR1 ENHRY and CDR2 SYGVKD. CDR3 length equals 18 residues. V was shortened by 0 bases and J by 1 base, with 18 bases between the two germline ends. In nucleotides, the CDR3 is TGTGCCATCAGTGAGTCGGAAAAGGGAATAAGAGTTAACTATGGCTACACCTTC. It yields the protein CAISESEKGIRVNYGYTF.

This clonotype was seen more than once but under ten times. The chain uses TRBV19 and TRBJ2-1; D might be TRBD2 (5 bases). Germline V gene data show CDR1 as LNHDA and CDR2 as SQIVND (reference sequence). The CDR3 contains 15 residues. V lost 3 bases, J lost 8 bases, and 17 bases lay in between. The CDR3 DNA is TGTGCCAGTAGTATTATTAGTGGGAGTTCTTATGAGCAGTTCTTC. It is translated as CASSIISGSSYEQFF.

The chain carries TRBV28 and TRBJ1-3; D gene unclear. Germline V gene lookup returns CDR1 MDHEN and CDR2 SYDVKM. The V end was cut by 5 bases, the J end by 8 bases, with 10 bases between. The CDR3 runs 12 residues. CDR3 sequence reads: CASSAQVDTIYF. The CDR3 bases are TGTGCCAGCAGTGCGCAGGTGGACACCATATATTTT.

In its sample, this clonotype was seen a few times. V and J are TRBV7-2 and TRBJ2-7; 9 bases fit TRBD2. The CDR3 covers 16 residues. Trimming at V came to 5 bases and at J to 7 bases, leaving 15 bases not matched to a gene. CDR1 is SGHTA and CDR2 is FQGNSA in the germline V gene. The CDR3 DNA reads as TGTGCCAGCAGCGCCCAGGTCGGCGGGGGGGCGGGGGAGCAGTACTTC. It encodes CASSAQVGGGAGEQYF.

The chain has TRBV18 and TRBJ2-1; possible D gene TRBD1, 7 bases. Germline CDR1 reads KGHSH; CDR2 reads LQKENI. Trimming cost V 6 bases and J 6 bases, with 21 bases left between them. The CDR3 runs 16 residues. CDR3 DNA sequence: TGTGCCAGCTCGCTGGACAGGACCCGAGCGGGCAATGAGCAGTTCTTC. Its translation is CASSLDRTRAGNEQFF.

As to this clonotype: One junction end does not reproduce the germline sequence, and a read error may be involved. This rearrangement joins TRBV7-6 to TRBJ2-1; no reliable D call. The CDR3 totals 12 residues. CDR1 SGHVS and CDR2 FNYEAQ come from the germline V gene. The CDR3 DNA is TGTGCTAGCAGCTCCAACAACAATGAGCAGTTCTTC. Translating gives CASSSNNNEQFF.

This clonotype was found once. This chain uses TRBV9 with TRBJ2-7, with D perhaps matching TRBD1 or TRBD2 (5 bases each). Deletions cut 4 bases from V and 8 bases from J, with 10 bases between. Looked up from germline, CDR1 is SGDLS and CDR2 is YYNGEE. CDR3 length: 11 amino acids. CDR3 in DNA: TGTGCCAGCAGCCCCGGGACGCAGCAGTACTTC. Translation: CASSPGTQQYF.

There are a few counts of this clonotype. The chain links TRBV7-9 to TRBJ2-1, with a possible D match to TRBD1 (5 bases). CDR3 length: 15 residues. Germline CDR1 is SEHNR and CDR2 is FQNEAQ (reference sequence). The ends were cut back, 1 base at V and 3 bases at J, with 10 bases in the middle. The CDR3 sequence is CASSLVGHFYNEQFF. CDR3 in DNA: TGTGCCAGCAGCTTAGTCGGACACTTCTACAATGAGCAGTTCTTC.

The chain uses TRBV5-4 and TRBJ2-3; TRBD2 agrees at 15 bases. Trimming took 6 bases from V and 4 from J; bases not matched to a gene: 3. The CDR3 totals 15 residues. Germline CDR1 is SGHNT and CDR2 is YYREEE (reference sequence). CDR3 nucleotides: TGTGCCAGCACTCGGACTAGCGGGAGGGCAGATACGCAGTATTTT. Amino acid sequence: CASTRTSGRADTQYF.

This chain joins TRBV27 and TRBJ2-7; D gene ambiguous. The ends were cut back, 6 bases at V and 4 bases at J, with 19 bases in the middle. This CDR3 has 15 amino acids. Germline loops: CDR1 MNHEY, CDR2 SMNVEV (reference sequence). The CDR3 protein is CASRSRAPPGYEQYF. The CDR3 coding sequence is TGTGCCAGCAGGTCTCGGGCCCCGCCCGGTTACGAGCAGTACTTC.

The rearrangement joins TRBV28 to TRBJ2-7, with unresolved D. V gave up 7 bases and J gave up 3 bases, with 4 bases separating them. The CDR3 runs to 10 residues. The germline V gene encodes CDR1 MDHEN and CDR2 SYDVKM. Written as DNA, the CDR3 is TGTGCCAGCAATATCTACGAGCAGTACTTC. This sequence encodes CASNIYEQYF.

There are many counts of this clonotype. This chain uses TRBV14 with TRBJ2-1, with 7 bases lining up with TRBD2. The V segment lost 0 bases and the J segment 12 bases; nucleotides outside the gene matches: 5. The CDR3 covers 13 residues. Germline V gene data show CDR1 as SGHDN and CDR2 as FVKESK. The DNA of the CDR3 is TGTGCCAGCAGCCAAGAGGGAGGGCTCGGGCAGTTCTTC. Translating it yields CASSQEGGLGQFF.

This chain joins TRBV28 and TRBJ1-6, with D maybe TRBD1 (5 bases). The germline V gene encodes CDR1 MDHEN and CDR2 SYDVKM. V lost 5 bases to trimming and J lost 10 bases, with 18 bases between them. The CDR3 consists of 15 residues. DNA for the CDR3: TGTGCCAGCAGTCCCGCCACAGGCGGAGAATCACCCCTCCACTTT. Amino acid sequence: CASSPATGGESPLHF. Full variable domain (remainder filled in from reference TRBV28 and TRBJ1-6): DVKVTQSSRYLVKRTGEKVFLECVQDMDHENMFWYRQDPGLGLRLIYFSYDVKMKEKGDIPEGYSVSREKKERFSLILESASTNQTSMYLCASSPATGGESPLHFGNGTRLTVT.

The rearrangement uses TRBV7-3 and TRBJ2-2; D ambiguous. CDR3 length: 16 amino acids. Germline CDR1 reads SGHTA; CDR2 reads FQGTGA. Trimming pared 2 bases from V and 2 bases from J, leaving 12 bases between. In DNA, the CDR3 is TGTGCCAGCAGCTTATATCACAGCCTAAACACCGGGGAGCTGTTTTTT. It is translated as CASSLYHSLNTGELFF.

The rearrangement joins TRBV7-2 to TRBJ1-5, with D tentatively TRBD1 (5 bases). Per the germline V gene, CDR1 is SGHTA and CDR2 is FQGNSA. The CDR3 extends over 15 amino acids. V was shortened by 1 base and J by 4 bases, with 11 bases between the two germline ends. CDR3 amino acids: CASSLDGEGNQPQHF. CDR3 bases: TGTGCCAGCAGCTTAGATGGGGAGGGGAATCAGCCCCAGCATTTT.

The chain carries TRBV19 and TRBJ2-1; 15 bases fit TRBD2. CDR1 is LNHDA, CDR2 SQIVND, per germline (reference sequence). V shed 5 bases, J shed 0 bases, and the junction held 5 bases outside the gene matches. CDR3 size: 18 residues. The CDR3 DNA sequence: TGTGCCAGTAGTTCCGGACTAGCGGGAGGGAGCTCCTACAATGAGCAGTTCTTC. Its protein product is CASSSGLAGGSSYNEQFF.

J is TRBJ2-1 and V is TRBV6-2 or TRBV6-3; D is tentatively TRBD1 or TRBD2 (7 bases each). This CDR3 region has 15 residues. The ends were cut back, 6 bases at V and 3 bases at J, with 15 bases in the middle. Germline assignment: CDR1 MNHEY and CDR2 SVGEGT. CDR3 DNA sequence: TGTGCCAGCAGGTCAGGGGGGGGAGACTACAATGAGCAGTTCTTC. This encodes CASRSGGGDYNEQFF.